Detailed here is one T cell receptor (beta chain). There are many counts of this clonotype. Its antigen is not yet known. No much larger clonotype is one base removed from it; base qualities were not supplied. In light of the paper, this sample's treatment or condition label describes: live attenuated yellow fever vaccine strain. Two biological replicates of bulk PBMCs were collected at each blood-draw timepoint. A standard Ficoll-Paque protocol was used to isolate PBMCs from peripheral blood. TriZol was used to extract RNA from bulk PBMCs, CD4 and CD8 fractions, and dextramer-positive and dextramer-negative fractions. The data were taken from a study of T cells after yellow fever vaccination (dated by TCRdb to the late 2010s). Turning to the overall study: The SMART-Seq v4 Ultra Low Input RNA kit was used to prepare libraries from fractions with low cell numbers. Blood was drawn at multiple timepoints before and after primary and secondary immunization, with bulk PBMC replicates and cell subsets isolated. To follow T-cell clones before and after both primary and booster YFV17D yellow fever vaccination, bulk TCR alpha and beta repertoires underwent longitudinal sequencing. Two healthy male donors, one aged 18 to 30 and one aged 30 to 39 years, were included in the cohort. The research as a whole found: A small fraction of clonotypes appeared in both the CD4 and CD8 compartments, likely as a result of convergent recombination. Most clones expanded after primary vaccination (almost 97% of CD4 and roughly 91% of CD8) were re-detected after the booster, suggesting that broad memory maintenance occurred. Because only a couple of donors were included in the study, the extent to which the findings can be generalized is limited. The secondary T-cell response was found to be weaker but faster than the primary response, with a peak reached on day 5 rather than on day 15. Computational filtering was required because FACS-sorted repertoires could contain abundant contaminating clonotypes from the bulk population.

A distance of 12 bases separates the germline ends of V and J, which lose 5 bases and 7 bases respectively. The CDR3 holds 13 amino acids from the cysteine to the phenylalanine. The DNA shown is the 39-base CDR3, in frame from base 1. Per the germline V gene, SGHTA is the CDR1 and FQGNSA is the CDR2. Sequencing instrument: Illumina NovaSeq 6000. TCR cDNA was synthesized by 5'RACE template switching, which introduced a universal primer site and unique molecular identifiers. cDNA synthesis was primed from both the TCR alpha and TCR beta constant segments. Library amplification involved two PCR steps, and the second step added sample barcodes and sequencing adapters. Sequencing of libraries was performed on Illumina HiSeq 2500 (2x100 bp) or NovaSeq (2x150 bp). Per the source publication's procedure: Demultiplexing of reads and collapsing into UMI consensus sequences were performed with MIGEC, and V(D)J alignment was carried out with MiXCR. Vaccine-responding clonotypes were identified with edgeR using replicate PBMC samples, with FDR below 0.01 and a log2 fold change above 5 up to day 15 being required. CD4 or CD8 identity was assigned to each bulk clonotype according to whether the clonotype was present at higher abundance in the sequenced CD4 repertoire or the sequenced CD8 repertoire. TCRdb reworked the public reads: Q25 trimming with fastp, MiXCR clone assembly, productive beta chains retained. Rows are combined by CDR3 protein, so each entry shows the most common genes and DNA. The V and J calls were determined by TCRdb, not by the authors. The table for this sample lists a few hundred thousand distinct CDR3 sequences; 4.1% of them were counted only once. Around 23% of the sample goes to the ten largest clones.

This chain is built from TRBV7-2 and TRBJ2-1, with a tentative D gene TRBD2 over 6 matching bases. The TCR was taken from a man between 18 and 29 years old who received the YFV17D yellow fever vaccine. The sample here was PBMCs, taken 5 days after the yellow fever booster vaccination. The CDR3 corresponds to CASSLRLENEQFF. DNA sequence: TGTGCCAGCAGCCTAAGACTAGAAAATGAGCAGTTCTTC.